These 5 T cell receptor beta chains came from one sample sequenced in a study of OX40 agonist ivuxolimab in advanced cancers. Clones were read by immunoSEQ multiplex PCR, and TCRdb kept only the in-frame ones, dropping some. The sample contains some 78,000 clones, more than 70% of which appear only once. Sequencing was performed on CD4+ or CD8+ T cells sorted from blood, taken in a trial of the OX40 agonist ivuxolimab. These TCRs come from an adult with an advanced solid tumor such as melanoma, head and neck, liver or kidney cancer.

The rearrangement uses TRBV5-1 and TRBJ1-1; D is uncertain. The CDR3 sequence is 15 residues long. Germline loops: CDR1 SGHRS, CDR2 YFSETQ. Between the trimmed V and J ends, which lost 4 bases and 2 bases, there was a span of 15 bases. The CDR3, as DNA: TGCGCCAGCAGCCCGGGGTGGGGTAGAAACACTGAAGCTTTCTTT. Its translation: CASSPGWGRNTEAFF.

This clone was observed a handful of times. The chain uses TRBV7-9 and TRBJ2-5, with D perhaps TRBD2 (5 bases). This CDR3 has 12 amino acids. V gave up 5 bases and J gave up 5 bases, with 9 bases separating them. Per the germline V gene, CDR1 is SEHNR and CDR2 is FQNEAQ (reference sequence). CDR3: CASSPRGETQYF. CDR3 bases: TGTGCCAGCAGCCCTCGAGGGGAGACCCAGTACTTC.

J is TRBJ1-4 and V is TRBV7-2; D gene unclear. The CDR3 covers 14 residues. CDR1 and CDR2 from the germline V gene are SGHTA and FQGNSA. The V end was cut by 5 bases, the J end by 4 bases, with 11 bases between. CDR3 nucleotides: TGTGCCAGCAGCAAGGACGACATTAATGAAAAACTGTTTTTT. Its translation: CASSKDDINEKLFF. The complete variable domain, with remaining parts taken from reference TRBV7-2 and TRBJ1-4, reads GAGVSQSPSNKVTEKGKDVELRCDPISGHTALYWYRQSLGQGLEFLIYFQGNSAPDKSGLPSDRFSAERTGGSVSTLTIQRTQQEDSAVYLCASSKDDINEKLFFGSGTQLSVL.

This chain connects TRBV5-1 to TRBJ1-3; weak D call: TRBD1 (5 bases). Trimming cost V 3 bases and J 0 bases, with 10 bases left between them. CDR3 length: 15 residues. CDR1 and CDR2 from the germline V gene are SGHRS and YFSETQ. The DNA of the CDR3 is TGCGCCAGCAGCTATGGGAGGGGCTCTGGAAACACCATATATTTT. It encodes CASSYGRGSGNTIYF.

This chain joins TRBV7-6 and TRBJ1-2, with D possibly matching TRBD1 (5 bases). The CDR3 is made up of 17 amino acids. The ends were cut back, 5 bases at V and 4 bases at J, with 23 bases in the middle. The germline gives CDR1 SGHVS, CDR2 FNYEAQ. The CDR3 DNA reads TGTGCCAGCAGCCCCGACTTCCGGGGCCTGGGGTTCTATGGCTACACCTTC. The encoded protein is CASSPDFRGLGFYGYTF.